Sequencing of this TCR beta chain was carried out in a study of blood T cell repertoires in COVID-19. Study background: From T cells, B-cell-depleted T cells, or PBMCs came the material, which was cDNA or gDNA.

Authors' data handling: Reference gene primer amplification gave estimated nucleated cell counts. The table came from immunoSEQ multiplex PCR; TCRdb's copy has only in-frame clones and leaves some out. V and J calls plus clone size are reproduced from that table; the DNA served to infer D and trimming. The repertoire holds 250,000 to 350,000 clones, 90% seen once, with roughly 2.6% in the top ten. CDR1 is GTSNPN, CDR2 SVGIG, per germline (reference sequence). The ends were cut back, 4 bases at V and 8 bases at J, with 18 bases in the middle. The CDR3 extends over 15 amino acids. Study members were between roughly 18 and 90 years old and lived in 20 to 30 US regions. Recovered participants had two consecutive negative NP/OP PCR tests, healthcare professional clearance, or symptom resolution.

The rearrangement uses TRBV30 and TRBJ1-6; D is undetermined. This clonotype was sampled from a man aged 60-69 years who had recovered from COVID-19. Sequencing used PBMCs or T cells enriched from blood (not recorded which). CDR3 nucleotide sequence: TGTGCCTGGACGAAACACGAGGGTGTTCATTCACCCCTCCACTTT. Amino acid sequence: CAWTKHEGVHSPLHF. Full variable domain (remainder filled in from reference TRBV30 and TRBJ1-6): SQTIHQWPATLVQPVGSPLSLECTVEGTSNPNLYWYRQAAGRGLQLLFYSVGIGQISSEVPQNLSASRPQDRQFILSSKKLLLSDSGFYLCAWTKHEGVHSPLHFGNGTRLTVT.